This T cell receptor (beta chain) was identified during a study of shared clonotypes between healthy human individuals. V was pared by 0 bases and J by 0 bases, with 6 bases of the junction left unmatched. The V gene's germline CDR1 is LGHNA and CDR2 YNFKEQ. This CDR3 spans 20 amino acids. Authors' data handling: Junction-only sequences without quality scores came from ImmunoSEQ, so filtering differed. Assay used: immunoSEQ multiplex PCR; TCRdb lists only in-frame clones, some missing. Clone size and the V and J calls come from that table; the DNA yielded D and trimming. The sample includes some 1,100,000 clones, more than 75% of them seen just once.

The source is a young man in good health. Some clones in this sample may be carry-over from other donors' samples. This sequence joins TRBV4-2 and TRBJ2-1; 15 positions agree with TRBD2. Sequencing was performed on memory CD4+ T cells from PBMCs. Subset of the sample: CD45RA-negative fraction. CDR3 region: CASSQDRTSGRALSYNEQFF. In DNA, the CDR3 is TGTGCCAGCAGCCAAGATCGGACTAGCGGGAGGGCCCTCTCCTACAATGAGCAGTTCTTC.